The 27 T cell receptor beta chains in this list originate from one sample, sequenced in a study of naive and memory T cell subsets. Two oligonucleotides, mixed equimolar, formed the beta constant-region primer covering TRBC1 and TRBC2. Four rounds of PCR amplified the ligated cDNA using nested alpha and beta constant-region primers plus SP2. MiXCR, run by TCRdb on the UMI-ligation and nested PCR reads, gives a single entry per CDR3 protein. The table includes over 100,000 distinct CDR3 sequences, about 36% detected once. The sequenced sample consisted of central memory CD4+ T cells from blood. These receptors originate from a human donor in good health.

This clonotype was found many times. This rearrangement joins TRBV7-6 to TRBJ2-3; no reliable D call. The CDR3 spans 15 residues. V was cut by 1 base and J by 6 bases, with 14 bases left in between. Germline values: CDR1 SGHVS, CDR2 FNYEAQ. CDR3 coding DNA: TGTGCCAGCAGCTTAGAATTAGCTAATCTGGATACGCAGTATTTT. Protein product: CASSLELANLDTQYF.

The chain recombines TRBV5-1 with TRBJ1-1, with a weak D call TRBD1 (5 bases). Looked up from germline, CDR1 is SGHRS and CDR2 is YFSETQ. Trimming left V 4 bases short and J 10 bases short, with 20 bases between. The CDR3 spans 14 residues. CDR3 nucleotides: TGCGCCAGCAGCCCCGGATTGCAGGGTGTAGTAGCTTTCTTT. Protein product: CASSPGLQGVVAFF.

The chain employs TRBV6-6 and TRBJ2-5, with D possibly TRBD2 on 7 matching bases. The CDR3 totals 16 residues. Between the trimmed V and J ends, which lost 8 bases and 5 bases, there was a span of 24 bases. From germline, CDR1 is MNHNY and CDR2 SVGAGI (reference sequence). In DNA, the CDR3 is TGTGCCAGCGGAACGGAACTGGGGGGGCGCGGGGAGACCCAGTACTTC. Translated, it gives CASGTELGGRGETQYF.

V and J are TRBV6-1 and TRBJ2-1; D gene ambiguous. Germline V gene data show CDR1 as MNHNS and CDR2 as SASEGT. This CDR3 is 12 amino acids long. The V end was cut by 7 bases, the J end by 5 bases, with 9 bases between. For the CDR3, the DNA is TGTGCCAGCATCAGGCCTAACAATGAGCAGTTCTTC. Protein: CASIRPNNEQFF.

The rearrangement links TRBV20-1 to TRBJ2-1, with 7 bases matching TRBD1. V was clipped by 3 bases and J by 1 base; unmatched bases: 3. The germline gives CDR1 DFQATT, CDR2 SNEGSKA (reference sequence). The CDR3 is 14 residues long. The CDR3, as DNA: TGCAGTGCTAGGACAGGGCGGTCCTACAATGAGCAGTTCTTC. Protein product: CSARTGRSYNEQFF.

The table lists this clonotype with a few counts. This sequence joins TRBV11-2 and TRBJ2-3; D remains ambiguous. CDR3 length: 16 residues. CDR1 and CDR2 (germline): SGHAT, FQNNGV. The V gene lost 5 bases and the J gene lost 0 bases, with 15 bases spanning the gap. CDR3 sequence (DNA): TGTGCCAGCAGCCCTCCCCGACGACTTAGCACAGATACGCAGTATTTT. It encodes CASSPPRRLSTDTQYF.

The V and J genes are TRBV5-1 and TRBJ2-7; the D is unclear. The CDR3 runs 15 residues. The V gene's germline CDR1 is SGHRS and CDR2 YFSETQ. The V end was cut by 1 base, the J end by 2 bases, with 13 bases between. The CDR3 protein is CASSLFFDGPYEQYF. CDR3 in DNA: TGCGCCAGCAGCTTGTTCTTTGACGGGCCCTACGAGCAGTACTTC.

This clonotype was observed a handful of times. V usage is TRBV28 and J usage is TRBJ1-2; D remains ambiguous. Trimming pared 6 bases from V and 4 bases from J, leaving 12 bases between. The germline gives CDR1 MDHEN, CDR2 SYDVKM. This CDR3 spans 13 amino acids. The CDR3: CASRRSVSYGYTF. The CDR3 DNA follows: TGTGCCAGCAGAAGGTCAGTTAGCTATGGCTACACCTTC.

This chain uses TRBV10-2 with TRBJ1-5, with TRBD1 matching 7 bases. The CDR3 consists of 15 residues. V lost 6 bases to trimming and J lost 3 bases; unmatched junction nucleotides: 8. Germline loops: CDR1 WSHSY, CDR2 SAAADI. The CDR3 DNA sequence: TGCGCCAGCAGGGAAACAGGGGCTAACAATCAGCCCCAGCATTTT. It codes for CASRETGANNQPQHF.

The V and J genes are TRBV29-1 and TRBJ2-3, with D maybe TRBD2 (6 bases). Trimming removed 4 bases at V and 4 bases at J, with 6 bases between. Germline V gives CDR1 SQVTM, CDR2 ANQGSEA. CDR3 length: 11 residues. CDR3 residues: CSVGEADTQYF. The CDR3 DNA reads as TGCAGCGTTGGGGAGGCAGATACGCAGTATTTT.

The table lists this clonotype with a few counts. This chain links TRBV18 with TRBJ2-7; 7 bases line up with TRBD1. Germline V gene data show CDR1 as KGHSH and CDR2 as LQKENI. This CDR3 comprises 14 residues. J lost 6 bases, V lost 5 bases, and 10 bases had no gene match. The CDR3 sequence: CASSKGQTASEQYF. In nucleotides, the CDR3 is TGTGCCAGCTCAAAGGGACAGACCGCGTCCGAGCAGTACTTC. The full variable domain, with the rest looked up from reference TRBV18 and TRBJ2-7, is NAGVMQNPRHLVRRRGQEARLRCSPMKGHSHVYWYRQLPEEGLKFMVYLQKENIIDESGMPKERFSAEFPKEGPSILRIQQVVRGDSAAYFCASSKGQTASEQYFGPGTRLTVT.

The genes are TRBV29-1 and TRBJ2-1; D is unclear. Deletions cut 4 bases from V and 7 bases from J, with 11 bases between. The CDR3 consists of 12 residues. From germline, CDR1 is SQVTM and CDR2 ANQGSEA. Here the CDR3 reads CSVVRSMNEQFF. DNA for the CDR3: TGCAGCGTTGTGAGGAGTATGAATGAGCAGTTCTTC.

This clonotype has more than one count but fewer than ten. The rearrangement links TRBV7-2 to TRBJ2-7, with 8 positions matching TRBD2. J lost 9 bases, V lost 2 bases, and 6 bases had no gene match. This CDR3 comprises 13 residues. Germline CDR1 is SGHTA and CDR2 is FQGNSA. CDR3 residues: CASSLSERERQYF. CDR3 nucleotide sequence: TGTGCCAGCAGCTTATCCGAGCGGGAGAGGCAGTACTTC.

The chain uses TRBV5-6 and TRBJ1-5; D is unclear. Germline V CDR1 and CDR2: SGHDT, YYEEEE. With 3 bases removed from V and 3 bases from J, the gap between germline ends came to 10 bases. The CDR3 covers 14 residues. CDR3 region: CASSSGLHNQPQHF. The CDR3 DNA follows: TGTGCCAGCAGCTCCGGACTGCACAATCAGCCCCAGCATTTT. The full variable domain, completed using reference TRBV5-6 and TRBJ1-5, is DAGVTQSPTHLIKTRGQQVTLRCSPKSGHDTVSWYQQALGQGPQFIFQYYEEEERQRGNFPDRFSGHQFPNYSSELNVNALLLGDSALYLCASSSGLHNQPQHFGDGTRLSIL.

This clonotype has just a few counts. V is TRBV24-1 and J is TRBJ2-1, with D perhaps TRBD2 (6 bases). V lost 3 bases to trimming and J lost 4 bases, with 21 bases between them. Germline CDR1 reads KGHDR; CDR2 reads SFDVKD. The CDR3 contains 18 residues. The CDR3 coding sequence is TGTGCCACCAGTGATCCCGGGTTGACGGGGGAGTCATACAATGAGCAGTTCTTC. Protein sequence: CATSDPGLTGESYNEQFF.

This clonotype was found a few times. The CDR3 DNA reads as TGCAGTGCTCCTAAGACAGGGCTAAATGAAAAACTGTTTTTT. Protein: CSAPKTGLNEKLFF. V gene TRBV20-1 combines with J gene TRBJ1-4; 7 nucleotides align to TRBD1. CDR3 length equals 14 residues. Germline CDR1 reads DFQATT; CDR2 reads SNEGSKA (reference sequence). Losses at the gene ends were 5 bases for V and 5 bases for J; bases not matched to a gene: 8.

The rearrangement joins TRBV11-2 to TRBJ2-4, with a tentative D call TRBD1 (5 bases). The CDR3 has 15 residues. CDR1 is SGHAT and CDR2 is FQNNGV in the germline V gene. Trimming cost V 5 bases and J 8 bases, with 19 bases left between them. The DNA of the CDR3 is TGTGCCAGCAGCCACGTGCAAGGGCTAGGGGACATTCAGTACTTC. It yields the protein CASSHVQGLGDIQYF.

In DNA form, the CDR3 reads TGTGCCAGCAGTTTAGAACAGGGCGGCTATGGCTACACCTTC. Its translation: CASSLEQGGYGYTF. The chain couples TRBV28 to TRBJ1-2, with D possibly being TRBD1 (6 bases). The CDR3 is 14 amino acids. V was pared by 2 bases and J by 4 bases, with 11 bases between. In germline, CDR1 is MDHEN, CDR2 SYDVKM.

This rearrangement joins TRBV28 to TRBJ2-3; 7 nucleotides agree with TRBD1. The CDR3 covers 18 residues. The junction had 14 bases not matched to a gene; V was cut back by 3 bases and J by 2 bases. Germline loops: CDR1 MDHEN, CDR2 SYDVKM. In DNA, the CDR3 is TGTGCCAGCAGTTTCTCTTTGGTTCAGGGGGATCCCACAGATACGCAGTATTTT. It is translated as CASSFSLVQGDPTDTQYF.

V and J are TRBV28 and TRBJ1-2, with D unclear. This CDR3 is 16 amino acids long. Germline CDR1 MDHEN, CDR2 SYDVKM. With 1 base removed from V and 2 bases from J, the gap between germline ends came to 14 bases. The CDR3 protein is CASSLSFSGKNYGYTF. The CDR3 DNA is TGTGCCAGCAGTTTATCTTTTAGTGGCAAAAACTATGGCTACACCTTC.

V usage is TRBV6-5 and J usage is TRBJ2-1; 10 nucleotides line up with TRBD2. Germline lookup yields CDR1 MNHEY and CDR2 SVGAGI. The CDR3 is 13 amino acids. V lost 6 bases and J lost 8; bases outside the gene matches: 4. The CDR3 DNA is TGTGCCAGCAGGCGGACTAGCGGATATGAGCAGTTCTTC. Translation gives CASRRTSGYEQFF.

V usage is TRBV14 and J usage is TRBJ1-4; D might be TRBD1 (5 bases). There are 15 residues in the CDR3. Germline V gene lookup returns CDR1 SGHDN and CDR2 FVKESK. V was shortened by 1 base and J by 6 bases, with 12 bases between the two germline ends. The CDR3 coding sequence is TGTGCCAGCAGCCAAGCCCGGGGCAGGGATGAAAAACTGTTTTTT. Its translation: CASSQARGRDEKLFF.

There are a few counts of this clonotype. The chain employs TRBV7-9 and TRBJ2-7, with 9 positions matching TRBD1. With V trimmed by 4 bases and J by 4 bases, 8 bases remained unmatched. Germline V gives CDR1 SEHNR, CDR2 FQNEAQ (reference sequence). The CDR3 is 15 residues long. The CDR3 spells CASSSNTGTGYEQYF. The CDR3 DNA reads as TGTGCCAGCAGCTCGAATACCGGGACAGGGTACGAGCAGTACTTC.

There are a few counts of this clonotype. CDR3 sequence reads: CASNFGTGELFF. The CDR3 coding sequence is TGTGCCAGCAATTTTGGGACCGGGGAGCTGTTTTTT. The chain carries TRBV28 and TRBJ2-2; no reliable D call. V dropped 7 bases and J dropped 5 bases, with 8 bases sitting between them. The CDR3 length is 12 residues. CDR1 MDHEN and CDR2 SYDVKM come from the germline V gene.

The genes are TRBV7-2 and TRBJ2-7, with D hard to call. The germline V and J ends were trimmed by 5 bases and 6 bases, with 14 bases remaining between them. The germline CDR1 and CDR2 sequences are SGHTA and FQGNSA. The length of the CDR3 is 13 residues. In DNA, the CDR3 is TGTGCCAGCAGCCTCGGACGGTACGGCGAGCAGTACTTC. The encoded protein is CASSLGRYGEQYF.

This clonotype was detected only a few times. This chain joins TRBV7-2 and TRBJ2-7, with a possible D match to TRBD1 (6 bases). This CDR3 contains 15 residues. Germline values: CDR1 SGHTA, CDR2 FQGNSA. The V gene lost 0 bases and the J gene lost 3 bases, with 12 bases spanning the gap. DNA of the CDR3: TGTGCCAGCAGCTTAGCTCAGGGGTTCGTCTACGAGCAGTACTTC. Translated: CASSLAQGFVYEQYF.

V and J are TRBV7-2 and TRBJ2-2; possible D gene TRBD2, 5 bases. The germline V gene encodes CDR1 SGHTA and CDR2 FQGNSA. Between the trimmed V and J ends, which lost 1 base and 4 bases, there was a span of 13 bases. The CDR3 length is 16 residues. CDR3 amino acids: CASSLGASLSTGELFF. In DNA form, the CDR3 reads TGTGCCAGCAGCTTAGGGGCTAGCTTGAGCACCGGGGAGCTGTTTTTT.